Reported below is one TCR beta chain. This entry belongs to a study of blood T cells in healthy people across ages. Study context: Roughly one uniquely barcoded beta molecule per two T cells was captured.

Then a second PCR, running roughly 7 to 11 cycles, was carried out with a sample-barcoded 5' primer and a J-beta primer mix. TCRdb called the 5' RACE reads again in MiXCR, with one record for every CDR3 protein. Found here are hundreds of thousands of distinct CDR3 sequences, 40% to 45% of them singletons; the top ten hold 30%. This CDR3 is 16 amino acids long. V was trimmed by 5 bases and J by 0 bases, leaving 15 bases between them. Germline V gene sequence: CDR1 MGHDK, CDR2 SYGVNS. Every donor contributed roughly 10 milliliters of peripheral blood by blood draw. Total RNA was isolated from each sample in quantities of at least 5.5 micrograms.

The source of this sequence is a man older than 75 in good health. The gene calls are TRBV25-1 and TRBJ2-3; possibly TRBD1 for D (6 bases). The sequenced material came from blood. This chain's CDR3 is CASSQSRQVSTDTQYF. CDR3 nucleotides: TGTGCCAGCAGTCAGTCACGACAGGTTAGCACAGATACGCAGTATTTT. Full variable domain (outside the CDR3, taken from reference TRBV25-1 and TRBJ2-3): EADIYQTPRYLVIGTGKKITLECSQTMGHDKMYWYQQDPGMELHLIHYSYGVNSTEKGDLSSESTVSRIRTEHFPLTLESARPSHTSQYLCASSQSRQVSTDTQYFGPGTRLTVL.